These T cell receptor beta chains were read from a single sample in a study of control samples from healthy donors and cancer patients. Libraries were prepared by immunoSEQ multiplex PCR; TCRdb keeps only in-frame clonotypes and omits some of them. The sample holds about 170,000 clones, around nine tenths seen once. Sequencing was done on a sample of blood. These receptors all stem from a woman aged 25 to 39 in good health. The CDR3 runs from the conserved cysteine through the conserved F or W. D genes are given only for firm matches. Expanded clones are given a class, and other clones once, few, many or no size at all.

clone_size	v_call	d_call	j_call	cdr3_nt	cdr3_aa
NA	TRBV10-3	NA	TRBJ1-1	TGTGCCATCAGTGAGGGAATGCACACTGAAGCTTTCTTT	CAISEGMHTEAFF
once	TRBV7-9	TRBD2	TRBJ2-1	TGTGCCAGCAGCTTAGCAGGACTAGCGGGCTACAATGAGCAGTTCTTC	CASSLAGLAGYNEQFF
NA	TRBV5-5	TRBD1	TRBJ2-3	TGTGCCAGCAGCTTGGGACAGGGGGTCGCAGATACGCAGTATTTT	CASSLGQGVADTQYF
NA	TRBV7-2	NA	TRBJ1-1	TGTGCCAGCAGCCTAGAACCGACAGAACTGAACACTGAAGCTTTCTTT	CASSLEPTELNTEAFF
NA	TRBV12-3/TRBV12-4	NA	TRBJ2-3	TGTGCCAGCAGTTTCCCCCCAGATACGCAGTATTTT	CASSFPPDTQYF
NA	TRBV6-1	NA	TRBJ2-2	TGTGCCAGCAGTGATCTGGCAGGGAGGACCGGGGAGCTGTTTTTT	CASSDLAGRTGELFF
NA	TRBV7-6	NA	TRBJ2-2	TGTGCCAGCAGTCCTCTAGCTCTTAAACCCGGGGAGCTGTTTTTT	CASSPLALKPGELFF
NA	TRBV19	TRBD1	TRBJ1-4	TGTGCCAGTAGCAGTGAAAGGGCGGGACAGTCGTATGAAAAACTGTTTTTT	CASSSERAGQSYEKLFF
NA	TRBV6-6	NA	TRBJ1-4	TGTGCCAGCACCGGCGCCCTCGCCCGGGGCGAAAAACTGTTTTTT	CASTGALARGEKLFF
NA	TRBV5-4	NA	TRBJ1-2	TGTGCCAGCAGCCTCCTGGGCGGGGACTATGGCTACACCTTC	CASSLLGGDYGYTF
once	TRBV4-2	TRBD1	TRBJ2-6	TGTGCCAGCAGCCAAGCAGGGGGCGCTGGGGCCAACGTCCTGACTTTC	CASSQAGGAGANVLTF
NA	TRBV6-5	NA	TRBJ1-5	TGTGCCAGCAGTCAACTTTATGGGCCCCAGCATTTT	CASSQLYGPQHF
NA	TRBV4-2	NA	TRBJ2-3	TGTGCCAGCAGCCAAGAGAACAACCGGGATACGCAGTATTTT	CASSQENNRDTQYF
NA	TRBV19	NA	TRBJ1-5	TGTGCCAGTAGTAAGTTAAGCCCGGCCCTTAGCAATCAGCCCCAGCATTTT	CASSKLSPALSNQPQHF
NA	TRBV6-5	NA	TRBJ2-1	TGTGCCAGCAGTCAAAGGGGCCGGGAGCAGTTCTTC	CASSQRGREQFF
NA	TRBV2	TRBD2	TRBJ2-1	TGTGCCAGCAGTGGATTCTGGACTAGCGGGAGCAATGAGCAGTTCTTC	CASSGFWTSGSNEQFF
NA	TRBV29-1	NA	TRBJ1-1	TGCAGCGTTGGTCTGATGAACACTGAAGCTTTCTTT	CSVGLMNTEAFF
NA	TRBV18	NA	TRBJ1-4	TGTGCCAGCTCACCGCAGGTGGGCGAAAAACTGTTTTTT	CASSPQVGEKLFF
few	TRBV10-2	NA	TRBJ1-1	TGCGCCAGCAGTCCGGCCAGCACTGAAGCTTTCTTT	CASSPASTEAFF
NA	TRBV7-9	NA	TRBJ2-3	TGTGCCAGCAGCCCGCCCGGGACACCTAGCACAGATACGCAGTATTTT	CASSPPGTPSTDTQYF
NA	TRBV6-5	NA	TRBJ1-1	TGTGCCAGCAGCCCCACCACCCTGCACACTGAAGCTTTCTTT	CASSPTTLHTEAFF
NA	TRBV9	NA	TRBJ2-2	TGTGCCAGCAGCGTAGTTGCTAGCGCCAGGTTTCTTGGGGAGCTGTTTTTT	CASSVVASARFLGELFF
NA	TRBV18	TRBD2	TRBJ2-7	TGTGCCAGCTCACAAGAAGGACTAGCGTCGACCTACGAGCAGTACTTC	CASSQEGLASTYEQYF
NA	TRBV5-4	NA	TRBJ2-1	TGTGCCAGCAGCTCCCCGATAGCGTCCTCCTACAATGAGCAGTTCTTC	CASSSPIASSYNEQFF
NA	TRBV19	TRBD1	TRBJ2-7	TGTGCCAGTAGTATAGAGTCAGGGACAGGCTACGAGCAGTACTTC	CASSIESGTGYEQYF
NA	TRBV7-2	TRBD1	TRBJ1-2	TGTGCCAGCAGCTTATCCTCCGGACAGGCTTTAGGAGGCTACACCTTC	CASSLSSGQALGGYTF
NA	TRBV15	NA	TRBJ2-7	TGTGCCACCAGCCAGAAACGGGAAAACGAGCAGTACTTC	CATSQKRENEQYF
NA	TRBV29-1	NA	TRBJ2-3	TGCAGCGTTGTGGTCGGGGCGATAGATACGCAGTATTTT	CSVVVGAIDTQYF
NA	TRBV7-2	NA	TRBJ2-6	TGTGCCAGCATCCCCGACTCTGGGGCCAACGTCCTGACTTTC	CASIPDSGANVLTF
NA	TRBV4-1	NA	TRBJ2-5	TGCGCCAGCAACGTACTAGCTAGGCAAGAGACCCAGTACTTC	CASNVLARQETQYF
once	TRBV6-6	TRBD1	TRBJ1-6	TGTGCCAGCTTCCAACGGGACAGGGGGCCACCCCTCCACTTT	CASFQRDRGPPLHF
NA	TRBV7-6	NA	TRBJ2-2	TGTGCCAGCAGCCCATGGGGGCAGGGGGGGGCCGGGGAGCTGTTTTTT	CASSPWGQGGAGELFF
once	TRBV13	NA	TRBJ2-1	TGTGCCAGCAGCTTAAACGTCGTTTACAATGAGCAGTTCTTC	CASSLNVVYNEQFF
NA	TRBV6-5	TRBD2	TRBJ2-1	TGTGCCAGCAGAGGGACTAGCGGACTCTACAATGAGCAGTTCTTC	CASRGTSGLYNEQFF
few	TRBV10-3	NA	TRBJ1-6	TGTGCCATCAGCGACAGCTCTACCCTCCACTTT	CAISDSSTLHF
NA	TRBV5-4	NA	TRBJ1-3	TGTGCCAGCAGTCAGGGGCGGGGGATTGGAAACACCATATATTTT	CASSQGRGIGNTIYF